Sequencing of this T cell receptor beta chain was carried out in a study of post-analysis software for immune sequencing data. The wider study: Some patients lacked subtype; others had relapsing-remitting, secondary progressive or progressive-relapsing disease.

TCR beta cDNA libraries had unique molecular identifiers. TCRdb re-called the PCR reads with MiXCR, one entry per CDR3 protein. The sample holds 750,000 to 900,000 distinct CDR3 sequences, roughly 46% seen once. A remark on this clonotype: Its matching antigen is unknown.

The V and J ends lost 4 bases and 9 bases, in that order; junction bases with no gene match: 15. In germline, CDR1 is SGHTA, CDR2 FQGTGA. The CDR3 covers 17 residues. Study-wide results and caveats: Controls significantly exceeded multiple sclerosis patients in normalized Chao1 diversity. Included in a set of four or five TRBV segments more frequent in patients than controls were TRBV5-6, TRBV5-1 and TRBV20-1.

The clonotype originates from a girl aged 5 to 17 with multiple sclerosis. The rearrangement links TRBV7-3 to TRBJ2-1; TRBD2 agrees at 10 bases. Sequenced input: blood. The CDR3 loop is CASSSPSGSIGSGEQFF. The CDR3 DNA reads TGTGCCAGCAGCTCCCCTAGCGGGAGTATAGGCAGTGGTGAGCAGTTCTTC.